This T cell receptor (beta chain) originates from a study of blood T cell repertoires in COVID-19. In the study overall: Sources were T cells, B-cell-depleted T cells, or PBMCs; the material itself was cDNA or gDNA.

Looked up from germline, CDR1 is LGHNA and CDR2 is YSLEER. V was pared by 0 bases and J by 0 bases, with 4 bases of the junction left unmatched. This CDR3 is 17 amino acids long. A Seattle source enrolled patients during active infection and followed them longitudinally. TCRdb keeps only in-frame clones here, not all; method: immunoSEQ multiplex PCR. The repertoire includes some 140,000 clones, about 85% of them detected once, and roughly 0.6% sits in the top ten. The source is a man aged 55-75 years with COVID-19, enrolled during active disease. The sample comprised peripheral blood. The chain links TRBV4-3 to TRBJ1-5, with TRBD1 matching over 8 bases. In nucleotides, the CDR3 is TGCGCCAGCAGCCAAGATGGGACAGGCCATAGCAATCAGCCCCAGCATTTT. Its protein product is CASSQDGTGHSNQPQHF.